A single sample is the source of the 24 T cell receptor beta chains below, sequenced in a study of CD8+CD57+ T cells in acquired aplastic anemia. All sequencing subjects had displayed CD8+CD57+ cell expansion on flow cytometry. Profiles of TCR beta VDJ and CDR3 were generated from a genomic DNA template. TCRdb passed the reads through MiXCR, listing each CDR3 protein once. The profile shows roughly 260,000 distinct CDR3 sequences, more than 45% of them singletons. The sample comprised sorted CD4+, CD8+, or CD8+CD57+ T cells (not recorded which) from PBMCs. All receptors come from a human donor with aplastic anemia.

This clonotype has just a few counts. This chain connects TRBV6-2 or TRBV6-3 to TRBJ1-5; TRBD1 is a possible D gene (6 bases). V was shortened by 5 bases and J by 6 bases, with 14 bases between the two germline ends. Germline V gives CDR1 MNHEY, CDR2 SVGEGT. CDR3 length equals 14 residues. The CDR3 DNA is TGTGCCAGCAGTGCACAGGGAATGTCTCAGCCCCAGCATTTT. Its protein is CASSAQGMSQPQHF.

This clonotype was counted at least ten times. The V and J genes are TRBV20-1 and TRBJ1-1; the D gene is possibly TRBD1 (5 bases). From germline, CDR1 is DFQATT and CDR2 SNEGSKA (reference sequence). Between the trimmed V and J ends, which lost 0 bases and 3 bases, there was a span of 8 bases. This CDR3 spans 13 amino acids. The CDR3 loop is CSARETDYTEAFF. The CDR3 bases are TGCAGTGCTAGAGAGACAGATTACACTGAAGCTTTCTTT.

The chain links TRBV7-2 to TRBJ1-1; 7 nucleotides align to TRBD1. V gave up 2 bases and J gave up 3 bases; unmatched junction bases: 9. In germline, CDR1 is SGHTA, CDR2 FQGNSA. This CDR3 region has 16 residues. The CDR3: CASSLIQGLSDTEAFF. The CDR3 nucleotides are TGTGCCAGCAGCTTAATACAGGGGCTGAGTGACACTGAAGCTTTCTTT.

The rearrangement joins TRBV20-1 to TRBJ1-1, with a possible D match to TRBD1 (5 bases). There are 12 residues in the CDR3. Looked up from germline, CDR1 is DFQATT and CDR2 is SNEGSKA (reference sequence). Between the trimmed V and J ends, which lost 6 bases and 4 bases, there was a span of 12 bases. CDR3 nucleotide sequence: TGCAGTGCCCCCCGGGGCGGCACTGAAGCTTTCTTT. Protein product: CSAPRGGTEAFF.

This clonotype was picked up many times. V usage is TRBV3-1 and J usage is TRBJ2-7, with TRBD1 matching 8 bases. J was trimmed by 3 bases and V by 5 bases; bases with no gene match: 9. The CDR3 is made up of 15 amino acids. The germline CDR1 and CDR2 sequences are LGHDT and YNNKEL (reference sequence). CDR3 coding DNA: TGTGCCAGCAGCTCCGGGACAGGACCCTTCTACGAGCAGTACTTC. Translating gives CASSSGTGPFYEQYF.

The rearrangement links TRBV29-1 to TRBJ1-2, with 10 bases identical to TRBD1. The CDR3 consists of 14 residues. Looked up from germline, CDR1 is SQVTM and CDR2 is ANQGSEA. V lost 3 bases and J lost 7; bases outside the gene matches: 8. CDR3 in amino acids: CSVDTGQGVSGYTF. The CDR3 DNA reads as TGCAGCGTTGACACCGGACAGGGGGTCAGTGGCTACACCTTC.

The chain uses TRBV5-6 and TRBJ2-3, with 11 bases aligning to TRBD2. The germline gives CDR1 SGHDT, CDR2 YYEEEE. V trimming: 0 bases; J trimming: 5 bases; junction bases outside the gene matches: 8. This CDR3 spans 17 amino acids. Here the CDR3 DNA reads TGTGCCAGCAGCTTGGGGGCGACTAGCGGGGATGTAGATACGCAGTATTTT. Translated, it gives CASSLGATSGDVDTQYF.

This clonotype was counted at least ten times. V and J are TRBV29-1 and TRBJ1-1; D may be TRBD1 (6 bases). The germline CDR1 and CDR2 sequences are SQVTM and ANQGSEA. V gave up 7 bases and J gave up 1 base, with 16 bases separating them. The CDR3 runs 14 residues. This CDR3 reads CSAHRVGRNTEAFF. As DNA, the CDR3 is TGCAGCGCCCACAGGGTGGGGAGGAACACTGAAGCTTTCTTT.

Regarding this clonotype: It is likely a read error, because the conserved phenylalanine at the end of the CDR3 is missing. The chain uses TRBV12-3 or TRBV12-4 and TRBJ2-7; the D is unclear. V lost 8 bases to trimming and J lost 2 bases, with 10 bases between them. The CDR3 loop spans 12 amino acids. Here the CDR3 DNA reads TGTGCCAGCGGATACAATACCTACGAGCAGTACCTC. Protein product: CASGYNTYEQYL.

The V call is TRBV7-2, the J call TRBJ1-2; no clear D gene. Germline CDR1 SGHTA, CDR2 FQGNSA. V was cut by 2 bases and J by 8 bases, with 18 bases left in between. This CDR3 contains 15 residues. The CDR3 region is CASSLSMLQPRGYTF. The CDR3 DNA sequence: TGTGCCAGCAGCTTAAGTATGCTTCAACCGAGAGGCTACACCTTC.

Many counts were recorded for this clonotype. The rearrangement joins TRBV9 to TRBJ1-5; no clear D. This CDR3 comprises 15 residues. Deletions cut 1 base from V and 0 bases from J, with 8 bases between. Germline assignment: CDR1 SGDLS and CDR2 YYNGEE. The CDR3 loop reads CASSVTPNSNQPQHF. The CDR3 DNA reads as TGTGCCAGCAGCGTAACTCCCAATAGCAATCAGCCCCAGCATTTT.

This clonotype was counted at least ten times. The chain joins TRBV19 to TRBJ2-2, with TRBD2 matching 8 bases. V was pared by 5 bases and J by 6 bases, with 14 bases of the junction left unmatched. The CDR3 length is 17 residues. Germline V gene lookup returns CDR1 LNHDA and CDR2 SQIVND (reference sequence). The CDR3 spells CASSPYSAGVRAGELFF. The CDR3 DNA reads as TGTGCCAGTAGTCCCTACTCAGCGGGGGTAAGGGCCGGGGAGCTGTTTTTT.

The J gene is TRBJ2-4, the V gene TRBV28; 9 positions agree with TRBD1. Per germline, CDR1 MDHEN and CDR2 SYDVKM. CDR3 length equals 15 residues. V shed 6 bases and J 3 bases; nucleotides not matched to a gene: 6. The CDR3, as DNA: TGTGCCAGCAGGGGGGACAGGGTATTCAAAAACATTCAGTACTTC. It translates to CASRGDRVFKNIQYF. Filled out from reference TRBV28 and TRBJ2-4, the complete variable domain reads DVKVTQSSRYLVKRTGEKVFLECVQDMDHENMFWYRQDPGLGLRLIYFSYDVKMKEKGDIPEGYSVSREKKERFSLILESASTNQTSMYLCASRGDRVFKNIQYFGAGTRLSVL.

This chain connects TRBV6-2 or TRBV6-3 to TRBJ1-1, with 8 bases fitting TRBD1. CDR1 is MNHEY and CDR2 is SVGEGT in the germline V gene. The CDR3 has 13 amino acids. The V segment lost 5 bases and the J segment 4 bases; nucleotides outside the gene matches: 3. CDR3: CASSRTGCTEAFF. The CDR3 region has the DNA TGTGCCAGCAGTAGGACAGGGTGCACTGAAGCTTTCTTT.

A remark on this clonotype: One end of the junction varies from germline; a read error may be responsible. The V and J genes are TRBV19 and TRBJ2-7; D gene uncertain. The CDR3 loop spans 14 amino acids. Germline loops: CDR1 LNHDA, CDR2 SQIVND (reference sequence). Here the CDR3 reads CASSMRRYPYEQCF. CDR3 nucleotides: TGTGCCAGTAGTATGCGGCGTTACCCCTACGAGCAGTGCTTC.

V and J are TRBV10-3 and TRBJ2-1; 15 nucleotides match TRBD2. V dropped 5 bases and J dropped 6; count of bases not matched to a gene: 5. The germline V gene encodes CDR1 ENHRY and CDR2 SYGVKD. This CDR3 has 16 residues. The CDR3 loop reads CAISWTSGRAFNEQFF. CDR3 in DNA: TGTGCCATCAGTTGGACTAGCGGGAGGGCCTTCAATGAGCAGTTCTTC.

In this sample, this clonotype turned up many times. The CDR3, as DNA: TGTGCCAGCAGCCTCGGACAGGGGACCTCTGGCTACACCTTC. Its protein is CASSLGQGTSGYTF. The chain employs TRBV13 and TRBJ1-2; 9 bases fit TRBD1. The germline gives CDR1 PRHDT, CDR2 FYEKMQ (reference sequence). After removal of 5 bases from V and 7 bases from J, the junction contained 8 bases not matched to a gene. There are 14 residues in the CDR3.

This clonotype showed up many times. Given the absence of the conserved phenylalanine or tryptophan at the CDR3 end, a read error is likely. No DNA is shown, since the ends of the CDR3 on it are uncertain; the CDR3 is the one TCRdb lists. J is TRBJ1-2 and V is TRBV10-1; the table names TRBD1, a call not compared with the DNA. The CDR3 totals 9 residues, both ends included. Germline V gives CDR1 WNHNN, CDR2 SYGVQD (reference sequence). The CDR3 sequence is CASSLTTQE.

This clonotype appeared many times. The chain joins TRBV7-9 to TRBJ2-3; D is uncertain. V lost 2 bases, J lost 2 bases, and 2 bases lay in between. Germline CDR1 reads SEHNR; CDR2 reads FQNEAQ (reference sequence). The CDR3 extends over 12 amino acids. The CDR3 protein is CASSLSTDTQYF. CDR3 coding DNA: TGTGCCAGCAGCTTATCCACAGATACGCAGTATTTT.

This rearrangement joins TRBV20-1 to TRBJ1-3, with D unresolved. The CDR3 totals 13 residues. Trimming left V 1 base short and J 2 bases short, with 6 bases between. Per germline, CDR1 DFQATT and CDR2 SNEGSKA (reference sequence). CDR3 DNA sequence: TGCAGTGCTAGAGCCAATACTGGAAACACCATATATTTT. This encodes CSARANTGNTIYF.

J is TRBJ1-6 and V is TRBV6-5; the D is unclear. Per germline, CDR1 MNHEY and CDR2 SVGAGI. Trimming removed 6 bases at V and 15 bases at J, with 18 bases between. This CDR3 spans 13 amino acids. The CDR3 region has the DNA TGTGCCAGCAGGACTACAGTAGGCCATAGCCTCCACTTT. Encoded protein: CASRTTVGHSLHF.

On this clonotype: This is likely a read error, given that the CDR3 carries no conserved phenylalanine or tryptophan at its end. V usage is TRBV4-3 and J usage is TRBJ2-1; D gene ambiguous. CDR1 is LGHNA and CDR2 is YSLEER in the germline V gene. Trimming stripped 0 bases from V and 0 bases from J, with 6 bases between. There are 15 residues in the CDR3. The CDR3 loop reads CASSQDKGSYNEQFL. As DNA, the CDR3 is TGCGCCAGCAGCCAAGATAAGGGCTCCTACAATGAGCAGTTCCTC.

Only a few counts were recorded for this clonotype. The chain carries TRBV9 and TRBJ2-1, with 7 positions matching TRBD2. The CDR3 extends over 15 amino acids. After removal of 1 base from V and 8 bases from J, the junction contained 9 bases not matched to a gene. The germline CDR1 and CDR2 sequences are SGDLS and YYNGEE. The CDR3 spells CASSVSAVRGDEQFF. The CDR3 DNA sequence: TGTGCCAGCAGCGTATCTGCCGTCCGGGGGGATGAGCAGTTCTTC.

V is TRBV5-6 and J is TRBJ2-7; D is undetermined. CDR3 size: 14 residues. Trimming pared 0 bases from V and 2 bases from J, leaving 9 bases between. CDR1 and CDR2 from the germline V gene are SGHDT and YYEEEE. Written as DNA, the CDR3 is TGTGCCAGCAGCTTGGCACGGAATACCTACGAGCAGTACTTC. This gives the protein CASSLARNTYEQYF.